The TCR beta chain described here comes from a study of blood T cell repertoires in COVID-19. Germline assignment: CDR1 MNHEY and CDR2 SVGEGT. Trimming shortened V by 4 bases and J by 3 bases, and 13 bases separated the two germline ends. CDR3 length: 15 amino acids. Original data processing: Using reference gene primer amplification, nucleated cell counts were estimated. Profiled with immunoSEQ multiplex PCR; TCRdb holds only in-frame clones, not every one. That table is the source of V, J and clone size, and D and trimming were worked out from the DNA. The data contain 290,000 or so clones, around 90% of them singletons.

This clonotype originated in a man between 18 and 35 years old with active or convalescent COVID-19. The source material was peripheral blood. The chain is built from TRBV6-2 or TRBV6-3 and TRBJ2-1, with D possibly TRBD2 on 6 matching bases. For the CDR3, the DNA is TGTGCCAGCAGTTTAGCGGCCTCGCTCTACAATGAGCAGTTCTTC. Translated, it gives CASSLAASLYNEQFF.